Presented here are 21 T cell receptor beta chains from one specimen sequenced in a study of blood T cells in healthy people across ages. Using a J-beta primer mix together with a sample-barcoded 5' primer, a second PCR was run for roughly 7 to 12 cycles. One entry per CDR3 protein results from TCRdb running MiXCR on the 5' RACE reads. The sample has some 760,000 distinct CDR3 sequences; around 25% are singletons. This sample was also put to use in a study of T cells of mothers and their children.

Sequenced material: blood. The origin of the receptors is a boy aged 5 to 17 in good health.

The chain employs TRBV27 and TRBJ2-2, with D hard to call. The V end lost 4 bases, the J end lost 7 bases, and 13 bases lay between the germline ends. CDR3 length equals 14 residues. The germline V gene encodes CDR1 MNHEY and CDR2 SMNVEV (reference sequence). In nucleotides, the CDR3 is TGTGCCAGCAGTTCAGAAAGCACCGGCGGGGAGCTGTTTTTT. It is translated as CASSSESTGGELFF.

The chain carries TRBV28 and TRBJ2-5; 9 positions match TRBD2. Unmatched junction bases numbered 6, after V lost 6 bases and J lost 1 base. CDR3 length: 15 residues. Germline-derived CDR1 and CDR2 are MDHEN and SYDVKM. The CDR3 DNA is TGTGCCAGCAGCCCGAGCGGGGGGTTCCAAGAGACCCAGTACTTC. Translated, it gives CASSPSGGFQETQYF.

This clonotype was counted a few times. This chain links TRBV9 with TRBJ1-1; D remains ambiguous. CDR1 is SGDLS, CDR2 YYNGEE, per germline. The CDR3 sequence is 13 residues long. The germline V and J ends were trimmed by 3 bases and 5 bases, with 11 bases remaining between them. Here the CDR3 DNA reads TGTGCCAGCAGCGCGCGGTCGTATACTGAAGCTTTCTTT. Translated, it gives CASSARSYTEAFF.

The CDR3 DNA reads TGCGCCAGCAGCCCCGGCGGGATTAGCTCCTACGAGCAGTACTTC. Translated, it gives CASSPGGISSYEQYF. The gene calls are TRBV4-1 and TRBJ2-7; weak D call: TRBD2 (6 bases). Germline loops: CDR1 MGHRA, CDR2 YSYEKL. This CDR3 has 15 residues. V was clipped by 4 bases and J by 0 bases, with 13 bases between them.

V and J are TRBV4-1 and TRBJ2-5; D ambiguous. Between the trimmed V and J ends, which lost 1 base and 1 base, there was a span of 4 bases. The CDR3 covers 13 residues. Germline V lookup: CDR1 MGHRA, CDR2 YSYEKL. The CDR3 spells CASSQVSQETQYF. The CDR3 DNA reads as TGCGCCAGCAGCCAAGTCTCCCAAGAGACCCAGTACTTC.

This rearrangement joins TRBV5-5 to TRBJ2-5, with D perhaps matching TRBD1 (5 bases). The end of the DNA is better explained by TRBJ2-7, so the J call may be wrong. CDR3 length: 15 amino acids. Germline-derived CDR1 and CDR2 are SGHKS and YYEKEE (reference sequence). The CDR3 sequence: CASRLDAGNPYEQYF. The DNA of the CDR3 is TGTGCCAGCAGGCTGGATGCAGGGAATCCTTACGAGCAGTACTTC.

The chain uses TRBV5-1 and TRBJ2-1, with D perhaps being TRBD1 or TRBD2 (6 bases each). The J call is uncertain, as TRBJ2-7 better fits the DNA end. Per the germline V gene, CDR1 is SGHRS and CDR2 is YFSETQ. There are 15 residues in the CDR3. The CDR3 loop is CASSQVGGGKYEQYF. The CDR3 DNA reads as TGCGCCAGCAGCCAGGTTGGGGGCGGGAAATACGAGCAGTACTTC.

This sequence joins TRBV19 and TRBJ1-6; D is possibly TRBD1 (6 bases). Trimming took 6 bases from V and 6 from J, leaving 9 bases between them. Germline loops: CDR1 LNHDA, CDR2 SQIVND (reference sequence). This CDR3 spans 13 amino acids. CDR3 DNA sequence: TGTGCCAGTAGGGACAGCGGTAATTCACCCCTCCACTTT. It yields the protein CASRDSGNSPLHF.

This clonotype appeared once. CDR3: CASTYQGAREQYF. The CDR3 DNA follows: TGTGCCAGTACTTATCAGGGGGCGCGGGAGCAGTACTTC. The rearrangement joins TRBV19 to TRBJ2-5; a weak D match, TRBD1 (8 bases). V was shortened by 7 bases and J by 11 bases, with 20 bases between the two germline ends. The CDR3 runs 13 residues. Germline V gene sequence: CDR1 LNHDA, CDR2 SQIVND (reference sequence).

This clonotype appeared a few times. The rearrangement uses TRBV20-1 and TRBJ2-5; D may be TRBD2 (6 bases). The CDR3 is made up of 13 amino acids. V shed 6 bases and J shed 2 bases, with 13 bases lying between them. CDR1 and CDR2 (germline): DFQATT, SNEGSKA (reference sequence). The CDR3 protein is CSAQGGQQETQYF. CDR3 nucleotide sequence: TGCAGTGCCCAGGGAGGACAACAAGAGACCCAGTACTTC.

V and J are TRBV20-1 and TRBJ2-7, with 11 bases that match TRBD2. With 1 base clipped from V and 4 bases from J, the junction kept 9 bases outside the gene matches. This CDR3 spans 16 amino acids. Germline V gives CDR1 DFQATT, CDR2 SNEGSKA (reference sequence). The CDR3 reads CSARVISGRGGYEQYF. CDR3 DNA: TGCAGTGCTAGAGTAATTAGCGGGAGGGGTGGGTACGAGCAGTACTTC.

The rearrangement uses TRBV29-1 and TRBJ2-2; D may be TRBD1 or TRBD2 (5 bases each). Germline CDR1 reads SQVTM; CDR2 reads ANQGSEA. The CDR3 length is 12 residues. V was clipped by 6 bases and J by 1 base, with 6 bases between them. CDR3 DNA sequence: TGCAGCGTGGGGGAGAACACCGGGGAGCTGTTTTTT. It yields the protein CSVGENTGELFF.

In its sample, this clonotype was seen a few times. The junction does not match germline at one end; this may be a read error. This rearrangement joins TRBV12-3 or TRBV12-4 to TRBJ2-2; perhaps TRBD2 as D (6 bases). The CDR3 extends over 13 amino acids. The CDR3 region is CASSLTGVGELFF. The CDR3, as DNA: TGTGCCAGCAGTTTAACGGGGGTAGGAGAGCTGTTCTTT.

The genes are TRBV11-3 and TRBJ2-5, with 7 positions matching TRBD1. The J call may be wrong; the DNA end is better matched by TRBJ2-7. Looked up from germline, CDR1 is SGHNT and CDR2 is YENEEA. The CDR3 extends over 17 amino acids. CDR3 protein: CASSLLGQSASYYEQYF. CDR3 nucleotides: TGTGCCAGCAGCTTATTGGGACAGTCGGCTTCCTACTACGAGCAGTACTTC.

The chain is built from TRBV6-6 and TRBJ1-1; D might be TRBD1 (6 bases). The CDR3 extends over 15 amino acids. V was pared by 5 bases and J by 6 bases, with 19 bases between. The germline V gene encodes CDR1 MNHNY and CDR2 SVGAGI (reference sequence). As DNA, the CDR3 is TGTGCCAGCAGTACTACCTTCAGGGGTAATGCTGAAGCTTTCTTT. Amino acids: CASSTTFRGNAEAFF.

In its sample, this clonotype was seen a few times. This chain joins TRBV12-3 or TRBV12-4 and TRBJ2-5; TRBD2 matches at 8 bases. The trim removed 2 bases at V and 11 bases at J, leaving 10 bases unmatched. The CDR3 totals 14 residues. The CDR3 loop reads CASSLSPGGREQYF. DNA for the CDR3: TGTGCCAGCAGTTTATCCCCGGGGGGGCGAGAGCAGTACTTC.

This chain links TRBV20-1 with TRBJ1-3; D possibly corresponds to TRBD1 (6 bases). The CDR3 spans 13 residues. The V end was cut by 3 bases, the J end by 2 bases, with 8 bases between. CDR1 and CDR2 (germline): DFQATT, SNEGSKA (reference sequence). The CDR3 loop is CSARGGTGNTIYF. The CDR3 bases are TGCAGTGCTAGGGGGGGCACTGGAAACACCATATATTTT.

In this sample, this clonotype turned up a few times. The CDR3 spells CASSYGGAGNTIYF. Written as DNA, the CDR3 is TGTGCCAGCAGTTACGGGGGGGCTGGAAACACCATATATTTT. The chain uses TRBV6-6 and TRBJ1-3; possibly TRBD1 for D (5 bases). V shed 2 bases and J shed 2 bases, with 7 bases lying between them. This CDR3 is built from 14 residues. CDR1 and CDR2 from the germline V gene are MNHNY and SVGAGI (reference sequence).

The chain uses TRBV3-1 and TRBJ2-7; perhaps TRBD1 as D (5 bases). The tail of the sequence fits TRBJ2-5 better, so the J call may be wrong. The germline V gene has CDR1 LGHDT and CDR2 YNNKEL (reference sequence). The CDR3 covers 15 residues. Written as DNA, the CDR3 is TGTGCCAGCAGCCAAGAGTTTAGGGGAAGTGAGACCCAGTACTTC. Protein product: CASSQEFRGSETQYF.

This rearrangement joins TRBV6-1 to TRBJ1-6; 8 bases line up with TRBD1. Unmatched junction bases numbered 17, after V lost 7 bases and J lost 6 bases. The V gene's germline CDR1 is MNHNS and CDR2 SASEGT. This CDR3 contains 18 residues. The CDR3 reads CASNRGPTKTGANSPLHF. The CDR3 DNA is TGTGCCAGCAATCGGGGGCCAACCAAGACAGGGGCTAATTCACCCCTCCACTTT.

The rearrangement links TRBV4-3 to TRBJ2-5; a possible D gene is TRBD2 (6 bases). Trimming removed 1 base from V and 2 bases from J, with 17 bases in between. Germline V gene data show CDR1 as LGHNA and CDR2 as YSLEER. The CDR3 contains 17 residues. The CDR3 nucleotides are TGCGCCAGCAGCCAAGCGAGTTACGGGGGAACTCAAGAGACCCAGTACTTC. This sequence encodes CASSQASYGGTQETQYF.